This T cell receptor beta chain was recovered during a study of CD8+CD57+ T cells in acquired aplastic anemia. Notes on the study in general: Patients and controls turned out to have 25 to 35 CD8+ CDR3 sequences in common. Patients were compared with controls for CD8+ Simpson's diversity, and no significant difference emerged.

Patients picked for sequencing had shown CD8+CD57+ cell expansion detected by flow cytometry. Severe acquired aplastic anemia affected all patients. Each patient gave a blood sample that was collected before any therapy had been received. TCR beta VDJ and CDR3 profiles were obtained from a genomic DNA template. MiXCR, applied by TCRdb to the reads, yields one record per CDR3 protein. The table includes some 150,000 distinct CDR3 sequences, over 55% detected once. A word on this clonotype: The antigen is not known.

The sequencing input was sorted CD4+, CD8+, or CD8+CD57+ T cells (not recorded which) from PBMCs. The receptor was isolated from a human donor with aplastic anemia.

The CDR3 DNA is TGCAGCGTTGAAGATCTAGGGGCAGGAAGGTCCTATGGCTACACCTTC. Its translation: CSVEDLGAGRSYGYTF. The chain recombines TRBV29-1 with TRBJ1-2, with a weak D call TRBD1 (5 bases). V dropped 0 bases and J dropped 4 bases, with 18 bases sitting between them. This CDR3 is 16 amino acids long. CDR1 is SQVTM and CDR2 is ANQGSEA in the germline V gene.